These T cell receptor beta chains were read from a single sample in a study of identical twins. TCRdb reanalysed the 5' RACE reads using MiXCR and keeps one entry per CDR3 protein. The table shows approximately 670,000 distinct CDR3 sequences, with approximately 6% occurring only once. Sequences were obtained from naive T cells sorted from blood. The receptors were gathered from a man between 18 and 35 years old in good health. Both conserved end residues are part of each CDR3. Each record gives: V gene, CDR3 length, clone size, J gene, D gene, CDR3 protein, CDR3 DNA. The D gene is left open where the match is weak. For some rows the clone size is stated as once, few or many, or as a class when expanded; others skip it.

v_call: TRBV29-1; cdr3_length: 17; clone_size: many; j_call: TRBJ2-3; d_call: TRBD2; cdr3_aa: CSVRSGRHTLTVDTQYF; cdr3_nt: TGCAGCGTTCGTAGCGGGAGGCACACCCTGACAGTTGATACGCAGTATTTT
v_call: TRBV3-1; cdr3_length: 16; clone_size: few; j_call: TRBJ2-7; d_call: TRBD2; cdr3_aa: CASSQDGTTGGGEQYF; cdr3_nt: TGTGCCAGCAGCCAAGATGGTACGACGGGAGGAGGGGAGCAGTACTTC
v_call: TRBV15; cdr3_length: 15; clone_size: few; j_call: TRBJ2-1; d_call: NA; cdr3_aa: CATSSYRDPSGEQFF; cdr3_nt: TGTGCCACCAGCAGCTACCGGGACCCCTCCGGGGAGCAGTTCTTC
v_call: TRBV15; cdr3_length: 14; clone_size: many; j_call: TRBJ2-2; d_call: TRBD1; cdr3_aa: CATSSGQGTGELFF; cdr3_nt: TGTGCCACCAGCAGCGGACAGGGGACCGGGGAGCTGTTTTTT
v_call: TRBV6-5; cdr3_length: 15; clone_size: NA; j_call: TRBJ2-5; d_call: TRBD1; cdr3_aa: CASSYRDREQETQYF; cdr3_nt: TGTGCCAGCAGTTACCGGGACAGGGAACAAGAGACCCAGTACTTC
v_call: TRBV4-3; cdr3_length: 15; clone_size: NA; j_call: TRBJ2-4; d_call: NA; cdr3_aa: CASSQDRGRGNIQYF; cdr3_nt: TGCGCCAGCAGCCAAGATCGGGGACGGGGAAACATTCAGTACTTC
v_call: TRBV29-1; cdr3_length: 11; clone_size: many; j_call: TRBJ1-1; d_call: NA; cdr3_aa: CSGTQPPEAFF; cdr3_nt: TGCAGCGGGACCCAACCGCCTGAAGCTTTCTTT
v_call: TRBV12-3/TRBV12-4; cdr3_length: 14; clone_size: many; j_call: TRBJ2-1; d_call: NA; cdr3_aa: CASRPGSYVNEQFF; cdr3_nt: TGTGCCAGCAGACCGGGATCATACGTCAATGAGCAGTTCTTC
v_call: TRBV12-3/TRBV12-4; cdr3_length: 13; clone_size: many; j_call: TRBJ2-2; d_call: NA; cdr3_aa: CANRKKGTGELFF; cdr3_nt: TGTGCCAACCGAAAAAAGGGGACCGGGGAGCTGTTTTTT
v_call: TRBV7-6; cdr3_length: 15; clone_size: few; j_call: TRBJ2-2; d_call: TRBD1; cdr3_aa: CASSPPGQGLRELFF; cdr3_nt: TGTGCCAGCAGCCCGCCGGGACAGGGGTTAAGGGAGCTGTTTTTT
v_call: TRBV18; cdr3_length: 17; clone_size: NA; j_call: TRBJ2-4; d_call: TRBD2; cdr3_aa: CASSPPTSGNRENIQYF; cdr3_nt: TGTGCCAGCTCACCACCTACTAGCGGGAATCGTGAAAACATTCAGTACTTC
v_call: TRBV5-1; cdr3_length: 14; clone_size: many; j_call: TRBJ2-1; d_call: NA; cdr3_aa: CASRGRATMDEQFF; cdr3_nt: TGCGCCAGCAGAGGAAGGGCTACCATGGATGAGCAGTTCTTC
v_call: TRBV4-3; cdr3_length: 13; clone_size: many; j_call: TRBJ1-1; d_call: NA; cdr3_aa: CASSQDLGDGAFF; cdr3_nt: TGCGCCAGCAGCCAAGATCTAGGGGACGGAGCTTTCTTT
v_call: TRBV7-9; cdr3_length: 15; clone_size: few; j_call: TRBJ2-7; d_call: TRBD1; cdr3_aa: CASSSIETGVNEQYF; cdr3_nt: TGTGCCAGCAGCTCAATTGAGACAGGGGTAAACGAGCAGTACTTC
v_call: TRBV3-1; cdr3_length: 16; clone_size: few; j_call: TRBJ2-1; d_call: TRBD2; cdr3_aa: CASSQDLPSGSNEQFF; cdr3_nt: TGTGCCAGCAGCCAAGACTTGCCTAGCGGGAGCAATGAGCAGTTCTTC
v_call: TRBV12-3/TRBV12-4; cdr3_length: 12; clone_size: many; j_call: TRBJ2-4; d_call: NA; cdr3_aa: CASSSSPGFQYF; cdr3_nt: TGTGCCAGCAGTTCGTCACCGGGTTTTCAGTACTTC
v_call: TRBV7-3; cdr3_length: 13; clone_size: many; j_call: TRBJ2-5; d_call: NA; cdr3_aa: CASSLNYRETQYF; cdr3_nt: TGTGCCAGCAGCTTAAATTACCGGGAGACCCAGTACTTC
v_call: TRBV7-2; cdr3_length: 16; clone_size: many; j_call: TRBJ2-7; d_call: TRBD1; cdr3_aa: CASSLVGGLSSYEQYF; cdr3_nt: TGTGCCAGCAGCTTAGTAGGGGGCCTAAGCTCCTACGAGCAGTACTTC
v_call: TRBV29-1; cdr3_length: 13; clone_size: many; j_call: TRBJ2-1; d_call: NA; cdr3_aa: CSGDSHLYNEQFF; cdr3_nt: TGCAGCGGCGACAGTCACTTGTACAATGAGCAGTTCTTC
v_call: TRBV25-1; cdr3_length: 12; clone_size: many; j_call: TRBJ2-5; d_call: NA; cdr3_aa: CASSGLAVTQYF; cdr3_nt: TGTGCCAGCAGTGGCTTGGCCGTGACCCAGTACTTC
v_call: TRBV6-5; cdr3_length: 14; clone_size: many; j_call: TRBJ2-1; d_call: NA; cdr3_aa: CASSYNTGRHEQFF; cdr3_nt: TGTGCCAGCAGTTACAACACAGGTCGGCATGAGCAGTTCTTC
v_call: TRBV12-3/TRBV12-4; cdr3_length: 17; clone_size: NA; j_call: TRBJ2-3; d_call: TRBD2; cdr3_aa: CASSSETSGRYTDTQYF; cdr3_nt: TGTGCCAGCAGTTCGGAGACTAGCGGGAGATACACAGATACGCAGTATTTT